The sequence of this T cell receptor beta chain was determined in a study of T cells in Graves' hyperthyroidism and ophthalmopathy. Ten or more counts support this clonotype. Its target is not known. Each patient was aged 18 to 65 and had newly diagnosed hyperthyroidism of under 2 months' duration. Drawn at first hyperthyroidism diagnosis, the blood sample preceded any ophthalmopathy symptoms. Study outcomes and limitations: Most thyroid clonotypes with frequency above 0.001 were detected in blood.

Amplification of TCR beta CDR3 regions used RNA as the template. A set of HTBI primers served as the primers for a first-round RT-PCR of the TCR CDR3. MiXCR was run by TCRdb on the multiplex PCR reads, yielding one entry per CDR3 protein. The sample shows hundreds of thousands of distinct CDR3 sequences, roughly a sixth of them seen only once. Trimming took off 0 bases at V and 15 bases at J, with 18 bases between the two ends. Per germline, CDR1 DFQATT and CDR2 SNEGSKA (reference sequence). The CDR3 loop spans 13 amino acids. This sequence was found in a woman aged 45-65 years with Graves' hyperthyroidism that later progressed to Graves' ophthalmopathy. The sample was blood. This chain joins TRBV20-1 and TRBJ2-1; weak D call: TRBD2 (7 bases). The CDR3 DNA sequence: TGCAGTGCTAGAGATGTGAGGGGGGGAGGAGGGTTCTTC. This translates into CSARDVRGGGGFF.